One T cell receptor (beta chain) is described in this entry. The CDR3 has 15 amino acids. Trimming cost V 6 bases and J 5 bases; bases outside gene matches: 10. Germline values: CDR1 WSHSY, CDR2 SAAADI. TCRdb's copy holds only in-frame clones and misses some; the assay was immunoSEQ multiplex PCR. The sample yields under 150,000 clones, 76% seen once. The data stem from a study of blood T cell repertoires in COVID-19. This sequence joins TRBV10-2 and TRBJ2-5; 9 positions match TRBD1. Sequences were obtained from peripheral blood. The receptor was derived from a man in his 60s with acute or convalescent COVID-19. For the CDR3, the DNA is TGCGCCAGCAGGTTACCGGGACAGGGTCGGGAGACCCAGTACTTC. It specifies CASRLPGQGRETQYF.